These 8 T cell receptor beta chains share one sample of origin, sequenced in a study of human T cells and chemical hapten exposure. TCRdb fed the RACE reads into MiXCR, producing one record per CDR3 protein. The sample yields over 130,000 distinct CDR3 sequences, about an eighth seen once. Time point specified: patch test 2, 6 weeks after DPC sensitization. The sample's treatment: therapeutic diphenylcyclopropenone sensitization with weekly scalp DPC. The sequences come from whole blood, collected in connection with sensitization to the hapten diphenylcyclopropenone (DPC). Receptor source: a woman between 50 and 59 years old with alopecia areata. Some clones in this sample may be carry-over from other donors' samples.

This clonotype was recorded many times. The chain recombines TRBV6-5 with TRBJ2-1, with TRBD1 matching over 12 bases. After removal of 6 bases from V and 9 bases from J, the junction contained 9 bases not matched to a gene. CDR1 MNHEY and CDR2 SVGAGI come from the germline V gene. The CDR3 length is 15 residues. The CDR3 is CASSATGTGGSEQFF. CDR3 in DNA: TGTGCCAGCAGCGCAACCGGGACAGGGGGCTCTGAGCAGTTCTTC.

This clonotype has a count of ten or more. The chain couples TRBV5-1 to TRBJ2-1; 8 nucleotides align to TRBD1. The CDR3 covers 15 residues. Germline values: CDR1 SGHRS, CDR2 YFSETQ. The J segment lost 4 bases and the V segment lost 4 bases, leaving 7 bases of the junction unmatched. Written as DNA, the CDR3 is TGCGCCAGCAGCCCGGGCAGGGGGCAGTACAATGAGCAGTTCTTC. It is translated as CASSPGRGQYNEQFF.

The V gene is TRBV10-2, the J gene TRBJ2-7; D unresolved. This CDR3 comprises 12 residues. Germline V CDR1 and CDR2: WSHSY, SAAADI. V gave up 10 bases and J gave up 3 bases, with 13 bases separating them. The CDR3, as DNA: TGCGCCAACAGCCCGAACAGCTACGAGCAGTACTTC. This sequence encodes CANSPNSYEQYF.

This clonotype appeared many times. Here the CDR3 DNA reads TGTGCCAGCAGCTTGTTGGGCAGGGGGCGAAGAATGGAGACCCAGTACTTC. Translation gives CASSLLGRGRRMETQYF. The gene calls are TRBV11-2 and TRBJ2-5; 8 positions agree with TRBD1. Trimming took 3 bases from V and 5 from J; bases not matched to a gene: 14. CDR3 length equals 17 residues. The germline gives CDR1 SGHAT, CDR2 FQNNGV.

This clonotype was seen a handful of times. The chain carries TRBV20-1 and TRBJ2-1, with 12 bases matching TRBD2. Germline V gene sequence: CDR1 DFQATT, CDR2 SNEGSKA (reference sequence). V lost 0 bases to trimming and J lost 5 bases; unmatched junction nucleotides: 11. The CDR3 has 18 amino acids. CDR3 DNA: TGCAGTGCTAGAGATCTCCGAAACCTAGCGGGAGGGAACAATGAGCAGTTCTTC. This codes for CSARDLRNLAGGNNEQFF.

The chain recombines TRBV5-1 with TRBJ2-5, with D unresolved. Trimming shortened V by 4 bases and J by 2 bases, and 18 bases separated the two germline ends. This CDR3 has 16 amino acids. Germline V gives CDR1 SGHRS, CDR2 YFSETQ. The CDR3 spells CASSPPMGAAQETQYF. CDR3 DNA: TGCGCCAGCAGCCCTCCGATGGGCGCGGCTCAAGAGACCCAGTACTTC.

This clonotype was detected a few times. CDR3 residues: CSASVTSGYEQYF. CDR3 DNA sequence: TGCAGTGCTAGTGTGACTAGCGGATACGAGCAGTACTTC. The chain recombines TRBV20-1 with TRBJ2-7; 9 positions match TRBD2. CDR3 length: 13 residues. In germline, CDR1 is DFQATT, CDR2 SNEGSKA (reference sequence). Germline trimming cut 3 bases from V and 4 bases from J; bases unmatched to any gene: 4.

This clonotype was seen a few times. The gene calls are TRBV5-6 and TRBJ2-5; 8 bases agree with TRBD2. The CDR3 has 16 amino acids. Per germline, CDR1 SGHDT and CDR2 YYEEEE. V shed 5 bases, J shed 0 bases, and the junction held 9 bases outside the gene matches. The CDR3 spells CASSLGSLADQETQYF. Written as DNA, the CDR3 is TGTGCCAGCAGTCTGGGGTCACTAGCGGACCAAGAGACCCAGTACTTC. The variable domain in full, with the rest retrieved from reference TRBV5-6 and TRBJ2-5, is DAGVTQSPTHLIKTRGQQVTLRCSPKSGHDTVSWYQQALGQGPQFIFQYYEEEERQRGNFPDRFSGHQFPNYSSELNVNALLLGDSALYLCASSLGSLADQETQYFGPGTRLLVL.